The source of this T cell receptor beta chain is a study of post-analysis software for immune sequencing data. Study-wide results and limits: Normalized Chao1 diversity was significantly lower in multiple sclerosis patients than in controls. Patients showed TRBV5-6, TRBV5-1 and TRBV20-1 among a few TRBV segments more frequent than in controls.

The sample holds many counts of this clonotype. Its antigen is currently unknown. The CDR3 loop spans 13 amino acids. Looked up from germline, CDR1 is SQVTM and CDR2 is ANQGSEA. V lost 6 bases and J 2 bases, leaving 11 bases between the germline ends. Libraries were made from TCR beta cDNA, and they carried unique molecular identifiers. TCRdb itself ran the PCR reads through MiXCR, one entry per CDR3 protein. The sample lists 250,000 to 300,000 distinct CDR3 sequences; about 38% were seen once. Sequences were obtained from blood. The origin of this receptor is a girl aged 5 to 17 with multiple sclerosis. The V gene is TRBV29-1, the J gene TRBJ2-1; maybe TRBD2 (5 bases). The CDR3 is CSVKDGTYNEQFF. The CDR3 DNA is TGCAGCGTCAAGGACGGGACCTACAATGAGCAGTTCTTC.